Presented here are 13 T cell receptor beta chains from one specimen sequenced in a study of blood T cell repertoires in COVID-19. Generated by immunoSEQ multiplex PCR, the TCRdb table keeps only in-frame clones and is missing some. The repertoire holds 150,000 to 250,000 clones, 70% to 80% seen once, with around 5.4% in the top ten. The sequenced material came from peripheral blood. These receptors were taken from a woman in her thirties or forties with COVID-19, enrolled during active disease.

This clone has just a few counts. J is TRBJ2-5 and V is TRBV7-9; 8 bases are a match to TRBD1. Germline V lookup: CDR1 SEHNR, CDR2 FQNEAQ (reference sequence). The CDR3 length is 14 residues. Germline trimming cut 6 bases from V and 4 bases from J; bases unmatched to any gene: 7. Here the CDR3 reads CASSPRDRRETQYF. The CDR3 DNA reads TGTGCCAGCAGTCCGCGGGACAGGAGAGAGACCCAGTACTTC.

V is TRBV4-1 and J is TRBJ2-1; D unclear. Per the germline V gene, CDR1 is MGHRA and CDR2 is YSYEKL. The CDR3 length is 15 residues. Trimming pared 0 bases from V and 6 bases from J, leaving 12 bases between. The chain's CDR3 is CASSQDRPRFNEQFF. DNA of the CDR3: TGCGCCAGCAGCCAAGATAGGCCTAGGTTCAATGAGCAGTTCTTC.

The rearrangement joins TRBV2 to TRBJ1-5; D is possibly TRBD1 (6 bases). CDR1 is SNHLY and CDR2 is FYNNEI in the germline V gene. The CDR3 has 13 residues. The ends were cut back, 6 bases at V and 5 bases at J, with 11 bases in the middle. CDR3 region: CASRMGADQPQHF. DNA of the CDR3: TGTGCCAGCAGAATGGGGGCCGATCAGCCCCAGCATTTT.

Written as DNA, the CDR3 is TGTGCCACCAGCCGAGGGCAGGGGAGTGGATCACCCCTCCACTTT. Translated: CATSRGQGSGSPLHF. V and J are TRBV15 and TRBJ1-6; D perhaps matches TRBD1 (6 bases). Germline-derived CDR1 and CDR2 are LNHNV and YYDKDF (reference sequence). The CDR3 is 15 residues long. Between the trimmed V and J ends, which lost 5 bases and 10 bases, there was a span of 18 bases.

This rearrangement joins TRBV19 to TRBJ2-3; 7 bases line up with TRBD2. The V gene's germline CDR1 is LNHDA and CDR2 SQIVND (reference sequence). Unmatched junction bases numbered 4, after V lost 3 bases and J lost 1 base. The CDR3 totals 15 residues. CDR3: CASSMGGRGTDTQYF. As DNA, the CDR3 is TGTGCCAGTAGTATGGGCGGGAGAGGCACAGATACGCAGTATTTT.

V and J are TRBV28 and TRBJ1-2; D possibly corresponds to TRBD1 (6 bases). Germline lookup yields CDR1 MDHEN and CDR2 SYDVKM. This CDR3 region has 14 residues. V was cut by 5 bases and J by 7 bases, with 17 bases left in between. CDR3 nucleotides: TGTGCCAGCAGTCCTTCAGCGGGGGCCAGTGGCTACACCTTC. Translated: CASSPSAGASGYTF.

The CDR3 here is CASTTGVDEQYF. The CDR3 DNA reads TGTGCCAGCACCACAGGGGTGGACGAGCAGTACTTC. The chain is built from TRBV7-6 and TRBJ2-7; 7 bases fit TRBD1. Per the germline V gene, CDR1 is SGHVS and CDR2 is FNYEAQ. V shed 7 bases and J 5 bases; nucleotides not matched to a gene: 5. The CDR3 spans 12 residues.

CDR3 region: CASSGQTSGNTIYF. In DNA, the CDR3 is TGTGCCAGCAGCGGACAGACCTCTGGAAACACCATATATTTT. The rearrangement joins TRBV6-5 to TRBJ1-3, with D perhaps TRBD1 (6 bases). This CDR3 is 14 amino acids long. V lost 6 bases and J 0 bases, leaving 9 bases between the germline ends. Germline lookup yields CDR1 MNHEY and CDR2 SVGAGI.

The count of this clone is one. The chain has TRBV11-2 and TRBJ1-3; TRBD1 agrees at 7 bases. This CDR3 comprises 15 residues. Germline V gene sequence: CDR1 SGHAT, CDR2 FQNNGV. Trimming took 5 bases from V and 0 from J; bases not matched to a gene: 4. The CDR3, as DNA: TGTGCCAGCAGCCTAAGACAGGGCTCTGGAAACACCATATATTTT. Translated: CASSLRQGSGNTIYF.

The chain employs TRBV19 and TRBJ1-6; the D gene is possibly TRBD1 (5 bases). V gave up 3 bases and J gave up 9 bases, with 12 bases separating them. Germline V gives CDR1 LNHDA, CDR2 SQIVND (reference sequence). The CDR3 runs 14 residues. The CDR3 coding sequence is TGTGCCAGTAGTATTGTGGGGCGAGGTTCACCCCTCCACTTT. It translates to CASSIVGRGSPLHF.

This sequence joins TRBV7-8 and TRBJ1-2; TRBD1 matches 10 bases. This CDR3 is built from 18 residues. V lost 1 base and J lost 5; bases outside the gene matches: 13. Germline lookup yields CDR1 SGHVS and CDR2 FQNEAQ. The CDR3 here is CASSLGSTVDRGLYGYTF. In DNA form, the CDR3 reads TGTGCCAGCAGCTTAGGTTCGACGGTCGACAGGGGGCTGTATGGCTACACCTTC.

V gene TRBV2 combines with J gene TRBJ2-3; TRBD2 is a possible D gene (6 bases). The germline V and J ends were trimmed by 9 bases and 4 bases, with 14 bases remaining between them. This CDR3 has 13 amino acids. Germline assignment: CDR1 SNHLY and CDR2 FYNNEI. CDR3 amino acids: CASATGEADTQYF. The CDR3, as DNA: TGTGCCAGTGCGACGGGGGAGGCAGATACGCAGTATTTT.

The rearrangement uses TRBV15 and TRBJ1-5, with D maybe TRBD1 (6 bases). Germline V CDR1 and CDR2: LNHNV, YYDKDF (reference sequence). V lost 2 bases to trimming and J lost 7 bases, with 15 bases between them. The CDR3 is 15 amino acids. The DNA of the CDR3 is TGTGCCACCAGCAGACAACAGGGCGATAGGCAGCCCCAGCATTTT. It is translated as CATSRQQGDRQPQHF.